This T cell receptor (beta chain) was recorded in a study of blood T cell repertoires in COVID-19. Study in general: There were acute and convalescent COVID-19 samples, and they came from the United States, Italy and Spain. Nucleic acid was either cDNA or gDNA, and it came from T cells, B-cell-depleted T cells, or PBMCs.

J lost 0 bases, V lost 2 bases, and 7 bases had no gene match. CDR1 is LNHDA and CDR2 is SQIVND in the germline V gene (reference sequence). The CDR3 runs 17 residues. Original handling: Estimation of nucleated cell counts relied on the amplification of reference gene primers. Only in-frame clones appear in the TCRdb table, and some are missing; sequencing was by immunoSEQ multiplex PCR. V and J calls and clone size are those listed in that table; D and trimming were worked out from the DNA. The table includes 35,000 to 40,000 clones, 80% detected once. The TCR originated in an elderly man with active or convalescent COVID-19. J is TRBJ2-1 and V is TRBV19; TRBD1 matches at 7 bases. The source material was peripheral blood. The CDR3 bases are TGTGCCAGTAGTATAATAGGGGGACAGAGCTCCTACAATGAGCAGTTCTTC. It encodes CASSIIGGQSSYNEQFF.